The source of this TCR beta chain is a study of blood T cell repertoires in COVID-19. Whole-study context: Sites across the United States, Italy and Spain contributed samples from acute and convalescent COVID-19. PBMCs, B-cell-depleted T cells, or T cells provided the cDNA or gDNA that made up the material.

In the authors' methods: Cell counts per sample came from amplifying reference gene primers. Sequencing was performed with immunoSEQ multiplex PCR; in TCRdb, only in-frame clones are kept and a portion is missing. Clone size and V and J calls were adopted from that table, with D and trimming inferred from the DNA. In the table there are about 240,000 clones, 82% of which are singletons. Of note for this clone: The identical CDR3 is also encoded by other nucleotide sequences in the sample.

Sequenced: peripheral blood. The clonotype originates from a woman in her fifties or sixties with active or convalescent COVID-19.

CDR3 DNA: TGTGCCAGCAGCTTAGCCGGGAGGAAGGAGACCCAGTACTTC. Translated: CASSLAGRKETQYF. The rearrangement uses TRBV7-2 and TRBJ2-5; 7 bases are shared with TRBD2. Trimming removed 0 bases from V and 5 bases from J; junction bases left unmatched: 3. Germline V gene lookup returns CDR1 SGHTA and CDR2 FQGNSA. The CDR3 contains 14 residues.